Presented here are 32 T cell receptor beta chains from one specimen sequenced in a study of shared clonotypes between healthy human individuals. The data were produced by immunoSEQ multiplex PCR, yet TCRdb's version contains in-frame clones alone and is incomplete. The sample carries more than 400,000 clones, roughly 95% recorded once. Sequenced input: naive CD4+ T cells sorted from blood. Subset of the sample: CD45RA+ positively selected. The receptors stem from a young woman in good health.

The chain carries TRBV13 and TRBJ1-5; tentative D call: TRBD1 (5 bases). The CDR3 loop spans 14 amino acids. CDR1 is PRHDT, CDR2 FYEKMQ, per germline (reference sequence). The V and J ends lost 5 bases and 6 bases respectively, with 14 bases between them. The CDR3 DNA follows: TGTGCCAGCAGCAGATCAGGGATGGGTCAGCCCCAGCATTTT. This translates into CASSRSGMGQPQHF. Full variable domain (rest looked up from reference TRBV13 and TRBJ1-5): AAGVIQSPRHLIKEKRETATLKCYPIPRHDTVYWYQQGPGQDPQFLISFYEKMQSDKGSIPDRFSAQQFSDYHSELNMSSLELGDSALYFCASSRSGMGQPQHFGDGTRLSIL.

J is TRBJ2-3 and V is TRBV2; TRBD1 is a possible D gene (6 bases). This CDR3 is 13 amino acids long. Trimming shortened V by 6 bases and J by 5 bases, and 12 bases separated the two germline ends. Germline lookup yields CDR1 SNHLY and CDR2 FYNNEI. The CDR3 reads CASRRQAGDTQYF. As DNA, the CDR3 is TGTGCCAGCAGGCGACAGGCAGGAGATACGCAGTATTTT.

The chain joins TRBV5-1 to TRBJ2-2; D remains unclear. This CDR3 is built from 13 residues. CDR1 SGHRS and CDR2 YFSETQ come from the germline V gene. V was pared by 0 bases and J by 4 bases, with 4 bases between. The CDR3 reads CASSLVSTGELFF. DNA for the CDR3: TGCGCCAGCAGCTTGGTTTCCACCGGGGAGCTGTTTTTT.

The rearrangement links TRBV7-9 to TRBJ1-3; TRBD1 agrees at 8 bases. This CDR3 is built from 12 residues. V shed 3 bases, J shed 8 bases, and the junction held 0 bases outside the gene matches. Germline loops: CDR1 SEHNR, CDR2 FQNEAQ (reference sequence). The CDR3 nucleotides read TGTGCCAGCAGCTTGACAGGGGACACCATATATTTT. Its translation is CASSLTGDTIYF.

The chain combines TRBV4-1 with TRBJ2-7; 11 positions agree with TRBD1. Looked up from germline, CDR1 is MGHRA and CDR2 is YSYEKL. The CDR3 is 13 residues long. Trimming removed 9 bases from V and 2 bases from J; junction bases left unmatched: 3. CDR3 sequence (DNA): TGCGCCAGGCCGGGACAGGGGGCCTACGAGCAGTACTTC. This translates into CARPGQGAYEQYF.

The chain employs TRBV19 and TRBJ1-5; D ambiguous. V was pared by 4 bases and J by 7 bases, with 8 bases between. This CDR3 spans 12 amino acids. Germline CDR1 and CDR2: LNHDA and SQIVND (reference sequence). CDR3 bases: TGTGCCAGTAGTAAACCCGGGCAGCCCCAGCATTTT. It is translated as CASSKPGQPQHF.

This rearrangement joins TRBV28 to TRBJ2-3; a possible D gene is TRBD1 (5 bases). In germline, CDR1 is MDHEN, CDR2 SYDVKM. This CDR3 is built from 12 residues. As DNA, the CDR3 is TGTACTACAGGAGACCCTAAGAATACGCAGTATTTT. Translating gives CTTGDPKNTQYF.

V and J are TRBV10-3 and TRBJ2-3; D may be TRBD1 (5 bases). Trimming pared 4 bases from V and 1 base from J, leaving 9 bases between. Germline lookup yields CDR1 ENHRY and CDR2 SYGVKD. The CDR3 is 14 amino acids. The CDR3 spells CAISARVGTDTQYF. CDR3 nucleotides: TGTGCCATCAGTGCCAGGGTGGGCACAGATACGCAGTATTTT.

The rearrangement links TRBV10-3 to TRBJ1-4; D unresolved. This CDR3 is 13 amino acids long. Trimming removed 3 bases from V and 5 bases from J, with 7 bases in between. Germline V CDR1 and CDR2: ENHRY, SYGVKD. CDR3 sequence reads: CAISDPGNEKLFF. The CDR3 nucleotides read TGTGCCATCAGTGACCCAGGAAATGAAAAACTGTTTTTT.

This clone is a singleton in its sample. The chain uses TRBV4-1 and TRBJ2-2, with TRBD2 matching over 7 bases. J was trimmed by 7 bases and V by 4 bases; bases with no gene match: 3. The CDR3 is 13 residues long. The germline CDR1 and CDR2 sequences are MGHRA and YSYEKL. The CDR3 DNA follows: TGCGCCAGCAGCCGACTAGCTCTCGGGGAGCTGTTTTTT. Translating gives CASSRLALGELFF.

This chain links TRBV7-9 with TRBJ2-7, with 10 bases identical to TRBD1. The V gene's germline CDR1 is SEHNR and CDR2 FQNEAQ (reference sequence). This CDR3 is 16 amino acids long. With 6 bases clipped from V and 3 bases from J, the junction kept 11 bases outside the gene matches. The chain's CDR3 is CASRRDRGSGGYEQYF. The CDR3 coding sequence is TGTGCCAGCAGGAGGGACAGGGGTAGTGGTGGCTACGAGCAGTACTTC.

The V call is TRBV30, the J call TRBJ1-1; D unclear. The germline V and J ends were trimmed by 4 bases and 0 bases, with 6 bases remaining between them. The CDR3 has 12 amino acids. CDR1 is GTSNPN and CDR2 is SVGIG in the germline V gene (reference sequence). The CDR3 loop is CAWTRLNTEAFF. The CDR3 DNA reads TGTGCCTGGACTAGACTGAACACTGAAGCTTTCTTT. Drawing the rest from reference TRBV30 and TRBJ1-1, the complete variable domain is SQTIHQWPATLVQPVGSPLSLECTVEGTSNPNLYWYRQAAGRGLQLLFYSVGIGQISSEVPQNLSASRPQDRQFILSSKKLLLSDSGFYLCAWTRLNTEAFFGQGTRLTVV.

The chain joins TRBV2 to TRBJ2-7, with 11 nucleotides matching TRBD1. CDR3 size: 16 residues. V lost 6 bases, J lost 2 bases, and 9 bases stayed unmatched. Germline CDR1 is SNHLY and CDR2 is FYNNEI. CDR3 DNA sequence: TGTGCCAGCAGGAAGAACTCGGGACAGGGGGCCTACGAGCAGTACTTC. Translating gives CASRKNSGQGAYEQYF.

The chain recombines TRBV28 with TRBJ2-3; 7 bases are shared with TRBD2. Per the germline V gene, CDR1 is MDHEN and CDR2 is SYDVKM. Losses at the gene ends were 3 bases for V and 2 bases for J; bases not matched to a gene: 14. This CDR3 is 18 amino acids long. CDR3 region: CASSLGRDPLGPTDTQYF. The CDR3 nucleotides read TGTGCCAGCAGTTTGGGGAGGGACCCCCTCGGGCCCACAGATACGCAGTATTTT.

The rearrangement uses TRBV20-1 and TRBJ2-7; D not resolved. The CDR3 runs 11 residues. V was cut by 7 bases and J by 2 bases, with 9 bases left in between. Germline lookup yields CDR1 DFQATT and CDR2 SNEGSKA (reference sequence). The CDR3 spells CSGSLAYEQYF. The CDR3 nucleotides read TGCAGTGGTAGCCTGGCCTACGAGCAGTACTTC.

This chain connects TRBV5-4 to TRBJ1-5; D not certain. V was trimmed by 0 bases and J by 5 bases, leaving 21 bases between them. The germline CDR1 and CDR2 sequences are SGHNT and YYREEE (reference sequence). This CDR3 is 18 amino acids long. CDR3 in DNA: TGTGCCAGCAGCTTGGACACTTTAGATTGGCAGGAGGATCAGCCCCAGCATTTT. It codes for CASSLDTLDWQEDQPQHF.

The DNA of the CDR3 is TGTGCCAGCAGCTTAGTTGGCGGGACTAGCGGGATTGAGACCCAGTACTTC. Protein sequence: CASSLVGGTSGIETQYF. This chain connects TRBV11-2 to TRBJ2-5, with 13 bases matching TRBD2. The trim removed 1 base at V and 5 bases at J, leaving 7 bases unmatched. CDR1 and CDR2 (germline): SGHAT, FQNNGV. The CDR3 contains 17 residues.

The J gene is TRBJ2-2, the V gene TRBV9; D gene unclear. The CDR3 covers 16 residues. V lost 0 bases, J lost 6 bases, and 15 bases lay in between. Germline V gene data show CDR1 as SGDLS and CDR2 as YYNGEE. The CDR3: CASSVVSGPRAGELFF. DNA of the CDR3: TGTGCCAGCAGCGTAGTAAGTGGACCCCGAGCCGGGGAGCTGTTTTTT. Filled out from reference TRBV9 and TRBJ2-2, the complete variable domain reads DSGVTQTPKHLITATGQRVTLRCSPRSGDLSVYWYQQSLDQGLQFLIQYYNGEERAKGNILERFSAQQFPDLHSELNLSSLELGDSALYFCASSVVSGPRAGELFFGEGSRLTVL.

The V and J genes are TRBV5-1 and TRBJ1-1; 8 bases line up with TRBD1. This CDR3 has 14 amino acids. V shed 4 bases, J shed 0 bases, and the junction held 2 bases outside the gene matches. The germline V gene has CDR1 SGHRS and CDR2 YFSETQ. The DNA of the CDR3 is TGCGCCAGCAGCGGACAGGGTCTGAACACTGAAGCTTTCTTT. Protein sequence: CASSGQGLNTEAFF. Looking up the rest from reference TRBV5-1 and TRBJ1-1 gives the full variable domain: KAGVTQTPRYLIKTRGQQVTLSCSPISGHRSVSWYQQTPGQGLQFLFEYFSETQRNKGNFPGRFSGRQFSNSRSEMNVSTLELGDSALYLCASSGQGLNTEAFFGQGTRLTVV.

CDR3: CASSLGGLAGFKNIQYF. CDR3 DNA sequence: TGTGCCAGCAGCTTAGGGGGACTAGCGGGCTTCAAAAACATTCAGTACTTC. The gene calls are TRBV11-2 and TRBJ2-4; TRBD2 aligns across 12 bases. Germline V lookup: CDR1 SGHAT, CDR2 FQNNGV. The junction had 4 bases not matched to a gene; V was cut back by 1 base and J by 3 bases. The CDR3 is made up of 17 amino acids.

The chain links TRBV28 to TRBJ2-1, with D possibly TRBD1 on 5 matching bases. V was trimmed by 5 bases and J by 5 bases, leaving 10 bases between them. Germline CDR1 reads MDHEN; CDR2 reads SYDVKM. CDR3 length: 13 amino acids. CDR3 sequence (DNA): TGTGCCAGCAGTCCAAGCAGGGACAATGAGCAGTTCTTC. This sequence encodes CASSPSRDNEQFF.

The CDR3 here is CASSTRDQGEQFF. The DNA of the CDR3 is TGTGCCAGCAGCACTCGGGACCAGGGTGAGCAGTTCTTC. J is TRBJ2-1 and V is TRBV11-2; D may match TRBD1 or TRBD2 (5 bases each). CDR1 and CDR2 from the germline V gene are SGHAT and FQNNGV. This CDR3 region has 13 residues. Trimming removed 5 bases at V and 9 bases at J, with 14 bases between.

This chain links TRBV28 with TRBJ2-7, with 8 bases fitting TRBD2. Germline V gene lookup returns CDR1 MDHEN and CDR2 SYDVKM. Trimming took 6 bases from V and 0 from J; bases not matched to a gene: 7. This CDR3 region has 15 residues. Written as DNA, the CDR3 is TGTGCCAGCAGCCTTAGCGGGACCCGCTCCTACGAGCAGTACTTC. Protein: CASSLSGTRSYEQYF.

The chain recombines TRBV19 with TRBJ1-2, with D possibly matching TRBD1 (6 bases). Between the trimmed V and J ends, which lost 6 bases and 6 bases, there was a span of 14 bases. CDR1 is LNHDA and CDR2 is SQIVND in the germline V gene (reference sequence). The CDR3 contains 13 residues. For the CDR3, the DNA is TGTGCCAGTAGGACAGGTCTGGAAGATGGCTACACCTTC. It yields the protein CASRTGLEDGYTF.

The CDR3 spells CASRTTGGVVEKLFF. The DNA of the CDR3 is TGTGCCAGCAGAACAACAGGGGGAGTAGTTGAAAAACTGTTTTTT. The V call is TRBV28, the J call TRBJ1-4; the match to TRBD1 covers 8 bases. The V gene end was trimmed by 6 bases and the J gene end by 7 bases; junction bases not matched to a gene: 10. Germline lookup yields CDR1 MDHEN and CDR2 SYDVKM. There are 15 residues in the CDR3.

The chain couples TRBV19 to TRBJ2-7, with D tentatively TRBD1 or TRBD2 (5 bases each). V lost 4 bases, J lost 2 bases, and 15 bases lay in between. This CDR3 contains 15 residues. Per germline, CDR1 LNHDA and CDR2 SQIVND (reference sequence). The CDR3 coding sequence is TGTGCCAGTAGTAGCTCCGGGACGGGCCCCTACGAGCAGTACTTC. This gives the protein CASSSSGTGPYEQYF.

V gene TRBV4-1 combines with J gene TRBJ1-1, with D uncertain. The CDR3 consists of 17 residues. From germline, CDR1 is MGHRA and CDR2 YSYEKL. V lost 1 base and J 0 bases, leaving 15 bases between the germline ends. The CDR3 is CASSQALARNVNTEAFF. The CDR3 DNA reads as TGCGCCAGCAGCCAAGCCTTGGCTAGGAACGTGAACACTGAAGCTTTCTTT.

As to this clone: Additional DNA sequences in this sample encode the identical CDR3. The chain uses TRBV19 and TRBJ1-5; D gene unclear. Trimming took 7 bases from V and 4 from J, leaving 11 bases between them. Germline values: CDR1 LNHDA, CDR2 SQIVND (reference sequence). The CDR3 extends over 13 amino acids. The CDR3 sequence is CASTGQLNQPQHF. CDR3 DNA sequence: TGTGCCAGTACTGGGCAGTTAAATCAGCCCCAGCATTTT.

This clone has just a few counts. This chain's CDR3 is CASSWTGESYGYTF. In DNA form, the CDR3 reads TGTGCCAGCAGTTGGACAGGGGAGAGCTATGGCTACACCTTC. The chain couples TRBV6-7 to TRBJ1-2, with 9 bases that match TRBD1. TRBV6-7 is filed as an ORF, its function uncertain. The junction had 4 bases not matched to a gene; V was cut back by 4 bases and J by 4 bases. This CDR3 has 14 amino acids.

The chain combines TRBV7-3 with TRBJ2-1, with D perhaps assigned TRBD1 or TRBD2 (5 bases each). CDR1 SGHTA and CDR2 FQGTGA come from the germline V gene. This CDR3 has 16 residues. The V gene lost 3 bases and the J gene lost 4 bases, with 16 bases spanning the gap. The CDR3 DNA follows: TGTGCCAGCAGCTTGTCCGGGACGTACGCTTACAATGAGCAGTTCTTC. This codes for CASSLSGTYAYNEQFF.

The chain combines TRBV6-5 with TRBJ1-2; 9 bases map to TRBD1. CDR1 and CDR2 from the germline V gene are MNHEY and SVGAGI. Germline trimming cut 5 bases from V and 7 bases from J; bases unmatched to any gene: 8. This CDR3 is built from 14 residues. In DNA, the CDR3 is TGTGCCAGCAGTATCGGGACAGGGAGAGGTGGCTACACCTTC. Its translation: CASSIGTGRGGYTF.

The chain links TRBV18 to TRBJ2-3; D is unclear. The CDR3 sequence is 14 residues long. Trimming removed 3 bases from V and 5 bases from J, with 12 bases in between. CDR1 and CDR2 from the germline V gene are KGHSH and LQKENI. CDR3 protein: CASSPGALRDTQYF. CDR3 in DNA: TGTGCCAGCTCACCCGGCGCCTTGCGAGATACGCAGTATTTT.